This T cell receptor (beta chain) was identified in a study of blood T cells in healthy people across ages. Study-level results: In older individuals, TCR beta diversity per million T cells was lower, falling roughly linearly with age. Percentage of naive T cells showed a strong correlation with TCR beta diversity.

This clonotype was found many times. Its antigen is still unknown. The second PCR ran roughly 7 to 11 cycles with a sample-barcoded 5' primer and J-beta primers. One entry per CDR3 protein results from TCRdb running MiXCR on the 5' RACE reads. The sample records 650,000 to 1,000,000 distinct CDR3 sequences, roughly 34% being singletons. This CDR3 contains 15 residues. Germline CDR1 and CDR2: SGHTA and FQGTGA. J was trimmed by 4 bases and V by 5 bases; bases with no gene match: 8. The sequence came from a young man in good health. The sequencing input was blood. The chain employs TRBV7-3 and TRBJ2-1, with TRBD1 identical over 7 bases. CDR3 nucleotides: TGTGCCAGCAGCCCTACCGGGACAGCATACAATGAGCAGTTCTTC. Its protein is CASSPTGTAYNEQFF.